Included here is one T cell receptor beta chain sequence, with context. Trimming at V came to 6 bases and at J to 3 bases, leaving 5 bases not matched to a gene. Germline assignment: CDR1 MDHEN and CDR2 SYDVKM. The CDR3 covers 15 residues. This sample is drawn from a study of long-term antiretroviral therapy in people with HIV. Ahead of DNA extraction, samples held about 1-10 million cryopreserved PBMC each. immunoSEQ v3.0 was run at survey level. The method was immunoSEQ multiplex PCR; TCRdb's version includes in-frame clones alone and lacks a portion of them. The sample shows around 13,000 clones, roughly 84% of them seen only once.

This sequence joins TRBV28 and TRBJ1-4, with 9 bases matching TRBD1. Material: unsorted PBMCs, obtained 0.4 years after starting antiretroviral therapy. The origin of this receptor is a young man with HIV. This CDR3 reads CASSPGTGPNEKLFF. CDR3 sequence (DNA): TGTGCCAGCAGCCCAGGGACAGGGCCTAATGAAAAACTGTTTTTT. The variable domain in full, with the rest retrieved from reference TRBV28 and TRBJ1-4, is DVKVTQSSRYLVKRTGEKVFLECVQDMDHENMFWYRQDPGLGLRLIYFSYDVKMKEKGDIPEGYSVSREKKERFSLILESASTNQTSMYLCASSPGTGPNEKLFFGSGTQLSVL.